Shown below are 12 T cell receptor beta chains from a single sample sequenced in a study of shared clonotypes between healthy human individuals. The protocol was immunoSEQ multiplex PCR, while the TCRdb copy is restricted to in-frame clones and leaves out a portion. Here the sample spans about 2 million clones, approximately 95% being singletons. As defined, naive CD8 cells were CD45RO-negative and positively selected for CCR7, with terminally differentiated effector memory CD45RA+ cells excluded. Input material: naive CD8+ T cells sorted from blood. The source of these receptors is a man aged 18 to 29 in good health.

The V and J genes are TRBV7-2 and TRBJ2-7, with 13 positions matching TRBD2. Germline CDR1 and CDR2: SGHTA and FQGNSA. The length of the CDR3 is 15 residues. J was trimmed by 4 bases and V by 5 bases; bases with no gene match: 5. DNA of the CDR3: TGTGCCAGCAGCATTGGACTAGCGGGAGCGTACGAGCAGTACTTC. Translation gives CASSIGLAGAYEQYF.

The rearrangement joins TRBV6-6 to TRBJ2-7; D unclear. CDR3 length: 12 residues. Per germline, CDR1 MNHNY and CDR2 SVGAGI (reference sequence). Trimming stripped 0 bases from V and 7 bases from J, with 7 bases between. The CDR3 spells CASSYSPEEQYF. The CDR3 DNA is TGTGCCAGCAGTTACTCTCCGGAAGAGCAGTACTTC.

V usage is TRBV4-1 and J usage is TRBJ2-5, with a possible D match to TRBD1 (6 bases). The CDR3 totals 17 residues. Trimming pared 3 bases from V and 0 bases from J, leaving 17 bases between. Germline assignment: CDR1 MGHRA and CDR2 YSYEKL. The CDR3 DNA sequence: TGCGCCAGCAGCCAGTTGATGGCAGGGGTAAACCAAGAGACCCAGTACTTC. It yields the protein CASSQLMAGVNQETQYF.

The chain links TRBV11-2 to TRBJ1-6, with D unclear. The CDR3 is 15 residues long. V shed 1 base and J shed 3 bases, with 7 bases lying between them. Per the germline V gene, CDR1 is SGHAT and CDR2 is FQNNGV. CDR3 residues: CASSLAVIYNSPLHF. The CDR3 DNA reads as TGTGCCAGCAGCTTAGCGGTGATCTATAATTCACCCCTCCACTTT.

This rearrangement joins TRBV7-8 to TRBJ2-7, with D unresolved. Germline CDR1 and CDR2: SGHVS and FQNEAQ. CDR3 length: 13 residues. V lost 6 bases and J lost 4, with 13 bases in between. CDR3 DNA: TGTGCCAGCAGTCCAAGTGGGGAATACGAGCAGTACTTC. It translates to CASSPSGEYEQYF. The whole variable domain, filled in from reference TRBV7-8 and TRBJ2-7, reads GAGVSQSPRYKVAKRGQDVALRCDPISGHVSLFWYQQALGQGPEFLTYFQNEAQLDKSGLPSDRFFAERPEGSVSTLKIQRTQQEDSAVYLCASSPSGEYEQYFGPGTRLTVT.

The chain joins TRBV19 to TRBJ2-1; TRBD2 matches 13 bases. J was trimmed by 6 bases and V by 5 bases; bases with no gene match: 4. The germline V gene has CDR1 LNHDA and CDR2 SQIVND (reference sequence). CDR3 length: 15 residues. CDR3 nucleotides: TGTGCCAGTAGTTTACTAGCGGGAGGGGCCAATGAGCAGTTCTTC. It translates to CASSLLAGGANEQFF.

V usage is TRBV6-5 and J usage is TRBJ1-1, with D perhaps matching TRBD1 (5 bases). CDR1 and CDR2 (germline): MNHEY, SVGAGI. Trimming took 2 bases from V and 4 from J, leaving 11 bases between them. This CDR3 contains 14 residues. CDR3 sequence reads: CASSYRAGSTEAFF. The CDR3 DNA follows: TGTGCCAGCAGTTACCGGGCAGGGAGCACTGAAGCTTTCTTT.

This sequence joins TRBV5-1 and TRBJ1-6; no clear D gene. The germline V gene encodes CDR1 SGHRS and CDR2 YFSETQ. The V and J ends lost 0 bases and 10 bases respectively, with 14 bases between them. This CDR3 contains 15 residues. The CDR3 coding sequence is TGCGCCAGCAGCTTGGTTTGGGATATCGGGTCACCCCTCCACTTT. Amino acid sequence: CASSLVWDIGSPLHF.

The chain carries TRBV19 and TRBJ2-2, with 11 positions matching TRBD2. CDR3 length: 15 amino acids. From germline, CDR1 is LNHDA and CDR2 SQIVND (reference sequence). V gave up 7 bases and J gave up 7 bases; unmatched junction bases: 8. The CDR3 protein is CASTLLAGVLGELFF. The CDR3, as DNA: TGTGCCAGTACCCTACTAGCGGGAGTTCTCGGGGAGCTGTTTTTT. Using reference TRBV19 and TRBJ2-2 for the parts outside the CDR3, the full variable domain is DGGITQSPKYLFRKEGQNVTLSCEQNLNHDAMYWYRQDPGQGLRLIYYSQIVNDFQKGDIAEGYSVSREKKESFPLTVTSAQKNPTAFYLCASTLLAGVLGELFFGEGSRLTVL.

V usage is TRBV11-3 and J usage is TRBJ2-1, with 8 bases that match TRBD1. The CDR3 is 15 residues long. The V segment lost 2 bases and the J segment 8 bases; nucleotides outside the gene matches: 8. Germline loops: CDR1 SGHNT, CDR2 YENEEA. This chain's CDR3 is CASSLNQGAEYEQFF. The DNA for the CDR3 is TGTGCCAGCAGCTTAAATCAGGGGGCTGAATATGAGCAGTTCTTC.

The CDR3 region is CAWSAGGDWEKLFF. The CDR3 DNA sequence: TGTGCCTGGAGTGCGGGGGGCGACTGGGAAAAACTGTTTTTT. V and J are TRBV30 and TRBJ1-4; a weak D match, TRBD1 (6 bases). The germline V and J ends were trimmed by 1 base and 8 bases, with 14 bases remaining between them. This CDR3 contains 14 residues. The germline V gene has CDR1 GTSNPN and CDR2 SVGIG (reference sequence).

The chain has TRBV5-4 and TRBJ2-1, with 10 bases that match TRBD2. Germline assignment: CDR1 SGHNT and CDR2 YYREEE (reference sequence). CDR3 length: 15 amino acids. Trimming removed 4 bases from V and 3 bases from J; junction bases left unmatched: 4. Written as DNA, the CDR3 is TGTGCCAGCAGCGACTTAGCGGGGGGCTACAATGAGCAGTTCTTC. This translates into CASSDLAGGYNEQFF.